A single count supports the clone carrying this T cell receptor (beta chain). This entry is derived from a study of T cells in localized non-small cell lung cancer. Sequenced by immunoSEQ multiplex PCR; TCRdb stores in-frame clones only, minus some. The table records 2,000 to 2,500 clones, roughly 25% of them present only once. Trimming took off 3 bases at V and 8 bases at J, with 11 bases between the two ends. There are 12 residues in the CDR3. Germline-derived CDR1 and CDR2 are GTSNPN and SVGIG (reference sequence). The receptor comes from a man between 40 and 75 years old with stage III lung adenocarcinoma. The chain combines TRBV30 with TRBJ2-1; tentatively, D is TRBD2 (5 bases). The starting material was lung tumor tissue, obtained before any cancer treatment. The CDR3 DNA is TGTGCCTGGAGCGGGGTGCTGGATGAGCAGTTCTTC. As protein: CAWSGVLDEQFF.